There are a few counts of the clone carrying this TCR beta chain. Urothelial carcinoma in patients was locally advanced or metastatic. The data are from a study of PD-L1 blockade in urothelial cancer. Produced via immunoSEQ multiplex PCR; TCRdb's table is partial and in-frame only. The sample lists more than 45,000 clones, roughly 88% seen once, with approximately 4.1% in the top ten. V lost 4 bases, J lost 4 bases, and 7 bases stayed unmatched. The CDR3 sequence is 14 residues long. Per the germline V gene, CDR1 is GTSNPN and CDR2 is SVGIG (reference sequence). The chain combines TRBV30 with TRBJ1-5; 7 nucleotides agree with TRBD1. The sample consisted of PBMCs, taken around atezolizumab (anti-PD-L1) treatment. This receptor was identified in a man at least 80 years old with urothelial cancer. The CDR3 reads CAWNTGTVNQPQHF. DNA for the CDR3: TGTGCCTGGAATACCGGGACAGTTAATCAGCCCCAGCATTTT.